This T cell receptor (beta chain) derives from a study of regulatory T cells in long-lasting Graves disease. Of note for this clonotype: Its matching antigen is unknown.

The authors built TCR beta libraries using iRepertoire HTBI primers and Arm-PCR of CDR3 regions. TCRdb reanalysed the multiplex PCR reads using MiXCR and keeps one entry per CDR3 protein. The profile shows fewer than 450,000 distinct CDR3 sequences, 23% of them singletons. Study-level points and caveats: Gene preferences differed: TRBV28, TRBJ1-2, TRBJ2-5 in persistent cases.

The germline V gene has CDR1 LNHDA and CDR2 SQIVND (reference sequence). J gave up 5 bases and V 3 bases, and 5 bases lay outside the gene matches. The CDR3 length is 16 residues. Time point specified: persistent/refractory GD, antithyroid drugs over 5 years with positive TRAb. PBMC-extracted RNA yielded the TCR library. Enrollment of patients was through an endocrinology department in Xi'an, China. Roughly 10 milliliters of peripheral blood were taken and placed in EDTA tubes. The rearrangement links TRBV19 to TRBJ2-2; 11 bases match TRBD2. The clonotype originates from a female donor with Graves disease. Sequenced here: peripheral blood mononuclear cells (PBMCs), sampled when the disease was refractory, from a patient treated with antithyroid drugs. CDR3 region: CASSILAGGGTGELFF. CDR3 nucleotide sequence: TGTGCCAGTAGTATCCTAGCGGGAGGAGGGACCGGGGAGCTGTTTTTT.